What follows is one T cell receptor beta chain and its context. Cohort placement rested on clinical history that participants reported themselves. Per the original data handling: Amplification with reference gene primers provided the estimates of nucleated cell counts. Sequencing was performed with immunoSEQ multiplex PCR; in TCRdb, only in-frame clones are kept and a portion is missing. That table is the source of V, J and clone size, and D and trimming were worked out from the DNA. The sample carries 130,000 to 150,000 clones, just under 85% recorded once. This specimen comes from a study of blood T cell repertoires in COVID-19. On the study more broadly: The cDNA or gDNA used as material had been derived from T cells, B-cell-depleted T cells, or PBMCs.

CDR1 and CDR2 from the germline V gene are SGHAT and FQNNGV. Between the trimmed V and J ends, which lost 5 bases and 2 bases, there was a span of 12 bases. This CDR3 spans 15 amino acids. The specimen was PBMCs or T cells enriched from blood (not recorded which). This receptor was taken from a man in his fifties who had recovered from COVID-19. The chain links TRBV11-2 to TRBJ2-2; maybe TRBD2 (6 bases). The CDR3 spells CASSRVGGNTGELFF. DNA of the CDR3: TGTGCCAGCAGCCGTGTGGGGGGAAACACCGGGGAGCTGTTTTTT.